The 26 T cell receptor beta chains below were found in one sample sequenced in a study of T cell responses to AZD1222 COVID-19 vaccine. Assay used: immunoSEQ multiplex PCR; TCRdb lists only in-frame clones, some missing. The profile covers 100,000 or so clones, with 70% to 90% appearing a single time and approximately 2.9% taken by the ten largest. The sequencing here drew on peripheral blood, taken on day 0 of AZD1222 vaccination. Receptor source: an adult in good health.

The CDR3 loop reads CASSFIPGPTGELFF. As DNA, the CDR3 is TGTGCCAGCAGCTTCATCCCGGGGCCTACCGGGGAGCTGTTTTTT. This rearrangement joins TRBV5-5 to TRBJ2-2; D may be TRBD1 or TRBD2 (5 bases each). Trimming pared 2 bases from V and 5 bases from J, leaving 13 bases between. Germline V gene sequence: CDR1 SGHKS, CDR2 YYEKEE (reference sequence). The CDR3 loop spans 15 amino acids.

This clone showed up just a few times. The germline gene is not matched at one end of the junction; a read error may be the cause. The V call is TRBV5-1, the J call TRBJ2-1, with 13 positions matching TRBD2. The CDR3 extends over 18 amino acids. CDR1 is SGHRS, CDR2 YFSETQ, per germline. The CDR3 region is CASSLARGLAGHYNEQFF. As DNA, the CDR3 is TGTGCCAGCAGCTTGGCCCGGGGACTAGCGGGGCACTACAATGAGCAGTTCTTC.

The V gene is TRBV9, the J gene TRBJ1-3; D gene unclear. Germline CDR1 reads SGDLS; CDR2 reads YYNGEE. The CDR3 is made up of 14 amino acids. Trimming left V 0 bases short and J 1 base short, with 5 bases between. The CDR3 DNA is TGTGCCAGCAGCGTAGGTCAGTCTGGAAACACCATATATTTT. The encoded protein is CASSVGQSGNTIYF.

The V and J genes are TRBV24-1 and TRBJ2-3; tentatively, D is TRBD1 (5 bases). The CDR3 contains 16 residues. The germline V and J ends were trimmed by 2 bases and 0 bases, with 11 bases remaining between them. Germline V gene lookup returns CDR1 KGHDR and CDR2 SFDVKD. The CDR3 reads CATSDSRQGSTDTQYF. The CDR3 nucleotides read TGTGCCACCAGTGATTCTCGGCAGGGCAGCACAGATACGCAGTATTTT.

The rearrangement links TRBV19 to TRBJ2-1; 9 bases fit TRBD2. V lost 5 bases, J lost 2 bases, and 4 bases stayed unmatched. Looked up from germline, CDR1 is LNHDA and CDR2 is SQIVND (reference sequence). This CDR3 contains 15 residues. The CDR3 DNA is TGTGCCAGTAGTGTAGCGGGGGACGCCTACAATGAGCAGTTCTTC. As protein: CASSVAGDAYNEQFF.

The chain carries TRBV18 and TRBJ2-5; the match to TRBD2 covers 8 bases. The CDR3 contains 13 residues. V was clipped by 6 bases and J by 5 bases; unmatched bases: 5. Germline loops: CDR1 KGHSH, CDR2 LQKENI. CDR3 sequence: CASSGTSVETQYF. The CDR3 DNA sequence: TGTGCCAGCTCCGGGACTAGTGTCGAGACCCAGTACTTC.

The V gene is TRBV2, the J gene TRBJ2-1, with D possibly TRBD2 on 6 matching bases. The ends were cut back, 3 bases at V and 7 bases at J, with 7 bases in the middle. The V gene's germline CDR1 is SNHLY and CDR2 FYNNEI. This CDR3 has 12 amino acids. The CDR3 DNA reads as TGTGCCAGCAGTGACCGGGGGAATGAGCAGTTCTTC. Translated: CASSDRGNEQFF.

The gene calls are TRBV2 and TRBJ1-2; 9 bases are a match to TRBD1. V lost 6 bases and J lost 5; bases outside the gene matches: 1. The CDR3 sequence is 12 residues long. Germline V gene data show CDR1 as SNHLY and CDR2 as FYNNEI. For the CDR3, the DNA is TGTGCCAGCAGCGGGACAGGGTATGGCTACACCTTC. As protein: CASSGTGYGYTF.

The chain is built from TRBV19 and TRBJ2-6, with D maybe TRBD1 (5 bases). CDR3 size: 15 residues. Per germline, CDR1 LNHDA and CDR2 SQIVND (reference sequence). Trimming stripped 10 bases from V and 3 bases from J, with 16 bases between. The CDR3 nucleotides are TGTGCCACCAAGCTGCAGGGTGGTGGGGCCAACGTCCTGACTTTC. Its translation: CATKLQGGGANVLTF.

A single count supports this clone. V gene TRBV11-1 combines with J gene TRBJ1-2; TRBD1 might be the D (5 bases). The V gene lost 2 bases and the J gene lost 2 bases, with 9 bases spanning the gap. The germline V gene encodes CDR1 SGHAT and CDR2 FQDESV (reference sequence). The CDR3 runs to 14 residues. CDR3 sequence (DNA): TGTGCCAGCAGCTTAACGGGGGGGAACTATGGCTACACCTTC. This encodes CASSLTGGNYGYTF.

The CDR3 protein is CASIHSHTYEQFF. The CDR3 nucleotides are TGTGCCAGTATCCACTCCCATACGTATGAGCAGTTCTTC. The J gene is TRBJ2-1, the V gene TRBV19; D uncertain. The V end lost 7 bases, the J end lost 8 bases, and 15 bases lay between the germline ends. Germline V gives CDR1 LNHDA, CDR2 SQIVND (reference sequence). The CDR3 has 13 amino acids.

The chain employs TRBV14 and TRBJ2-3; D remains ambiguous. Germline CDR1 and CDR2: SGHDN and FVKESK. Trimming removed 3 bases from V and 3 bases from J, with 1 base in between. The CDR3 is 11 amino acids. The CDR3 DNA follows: TGTGCCAGCAGCCATACAGATACGCAGTATTTT. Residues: CASSHTDTQYF.

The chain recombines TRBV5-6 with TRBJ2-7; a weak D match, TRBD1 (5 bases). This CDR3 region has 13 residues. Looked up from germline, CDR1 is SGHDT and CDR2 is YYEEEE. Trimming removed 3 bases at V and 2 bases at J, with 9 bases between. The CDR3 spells CASSSGYPYEQYF. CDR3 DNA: TGTGCCAGCAGCTCAGGGTATCCCTACGAGCAGTACTTC.

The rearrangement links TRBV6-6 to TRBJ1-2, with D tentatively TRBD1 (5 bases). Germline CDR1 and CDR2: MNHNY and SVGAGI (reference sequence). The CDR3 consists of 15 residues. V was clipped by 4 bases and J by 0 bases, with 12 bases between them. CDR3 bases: TGTGCCAGCAGTTCGCCAACGGGGGCTAACTATGGCTACACCTTC. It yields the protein CASSSPTGANYGYTF.

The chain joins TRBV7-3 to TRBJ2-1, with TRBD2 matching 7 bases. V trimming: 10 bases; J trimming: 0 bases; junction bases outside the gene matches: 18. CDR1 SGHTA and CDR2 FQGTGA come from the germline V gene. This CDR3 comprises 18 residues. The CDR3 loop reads CAIQGSLERGLSYNEQFF. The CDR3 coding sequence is TGTGCCATCCAGGGTTCCCTAGAGCGGGGCCTCTCCTACAATGAGCAGTTCTTC.

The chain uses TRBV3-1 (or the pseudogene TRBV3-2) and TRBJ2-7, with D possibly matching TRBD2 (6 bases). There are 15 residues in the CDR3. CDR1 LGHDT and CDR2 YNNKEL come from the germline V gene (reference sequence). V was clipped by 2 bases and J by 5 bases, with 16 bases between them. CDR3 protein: CASSQTGGVWDEQYV. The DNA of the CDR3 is TGTGCCAGCAGCCAAACCGGCGGGGTCTGGGACGAGCAGTACGTC.

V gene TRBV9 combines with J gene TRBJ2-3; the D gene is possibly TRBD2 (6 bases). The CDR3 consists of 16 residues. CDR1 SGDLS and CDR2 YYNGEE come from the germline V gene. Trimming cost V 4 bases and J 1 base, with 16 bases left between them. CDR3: CASSRGRASGTDTQYF. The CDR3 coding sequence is TGTGCCAGCAGCCGGGGCCGGGCTAGCGGCACAGATACGCAGTATTTT.

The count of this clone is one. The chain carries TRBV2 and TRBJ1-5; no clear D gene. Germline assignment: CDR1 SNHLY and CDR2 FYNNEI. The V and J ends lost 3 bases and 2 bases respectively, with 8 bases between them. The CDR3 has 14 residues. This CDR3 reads CASSDLRGNQPQHF. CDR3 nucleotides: TGTGCCAGCAGTGACCTTAGGGGCAATCAGCCCCAGCATTTT.

The CDR3 DNA reads TGTGCCAGCAGCGTAGCTACAGCGGCCGCCTACAATGAGCAGTTCTTC. Its protein is CASSVATAAAYNEQFF. V gene TRBV9 combines with J gene TRBJ2-1; tentative D call: TRBD2 (5 bases). The CDR3 sequence is 16 residues long. Germline assignment: CDR1 SGDLS and CDR2 YYNGEE. The ends were cut back, 0 bases at V and 2 bases at J, with 12 bases in the middle.

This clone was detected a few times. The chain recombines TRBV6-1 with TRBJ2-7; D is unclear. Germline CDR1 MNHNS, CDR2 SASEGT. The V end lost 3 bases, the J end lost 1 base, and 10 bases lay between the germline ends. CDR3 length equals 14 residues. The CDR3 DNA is TGTGCCAGCAGTGAGGATATAAGATCCTACGAGCAGTACTTC. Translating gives CASSEDIRSYEQYF.

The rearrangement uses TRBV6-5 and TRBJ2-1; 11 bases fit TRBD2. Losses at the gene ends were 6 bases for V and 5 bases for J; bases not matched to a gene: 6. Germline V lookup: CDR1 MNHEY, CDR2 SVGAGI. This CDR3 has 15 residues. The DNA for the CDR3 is TGTGCCAGCAGCCCGCTAGCGGGAGGACACAATGAGCAGTTCTTC. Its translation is CASSPLAGGHNEQFF.

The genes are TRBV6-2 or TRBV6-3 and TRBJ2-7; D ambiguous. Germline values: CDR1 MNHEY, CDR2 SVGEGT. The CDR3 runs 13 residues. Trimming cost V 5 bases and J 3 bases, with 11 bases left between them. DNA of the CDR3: TGTGCCAGCAGTACTACAGTGTACTACGAGCAGTACGTC. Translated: CASSTTVYYEQYV.

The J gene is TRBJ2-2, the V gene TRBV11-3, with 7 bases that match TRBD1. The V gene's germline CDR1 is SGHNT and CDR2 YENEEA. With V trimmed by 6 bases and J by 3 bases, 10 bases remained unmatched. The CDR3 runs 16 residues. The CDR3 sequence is CASRHPGQRYTGELFF. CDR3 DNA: TGTGCCAGCAGACACCCGGGACAGAGGTACACCGGGGAGCTGTTTTTT.

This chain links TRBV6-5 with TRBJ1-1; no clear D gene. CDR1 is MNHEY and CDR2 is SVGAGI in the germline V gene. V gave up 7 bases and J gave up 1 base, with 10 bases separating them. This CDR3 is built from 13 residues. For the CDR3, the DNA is TGTGCCAGCACCTGGGGAGGGAACACTGAAGCTTTCTTT. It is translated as CASTWGGNTEAFF.

The CDR3 nucleotides read TGTGCCAGCAGCTTAGAGGGCCGGGACGAGCAGTACTTC. Residues: CASSLEGRDEQYF. The rearrangement joins TRBV13 to TRBJ2-7; D is ambiguous. The CDR3 sequence is 13 residues long. The germline CDR1 and CDR2 sequences are PRHDT and FYEKMQ (reference sequence). V was shortened by 1 base and J by 5 bases, with 9 bases between the two germline ends.

The CDR3 nucleotides read TGTGCCAGCAGCCATCACTCCACCTTTTTTAGCAATCAGCCCCAGCATTTT. It yields the protein CASSHHSTFFSNQPQHF. The gene calls are TRBV3-1 (or the pseudogene TRBV3-2) and TRBJ1-5; D is unclear. V was cut by 3 bases and J by 0 bases, with 15 bases left in between. This CDR3 comprises 17 residues. CDR1 LGHDT and CDR2 YNNKEL come from the germline V gene (reference sequence).